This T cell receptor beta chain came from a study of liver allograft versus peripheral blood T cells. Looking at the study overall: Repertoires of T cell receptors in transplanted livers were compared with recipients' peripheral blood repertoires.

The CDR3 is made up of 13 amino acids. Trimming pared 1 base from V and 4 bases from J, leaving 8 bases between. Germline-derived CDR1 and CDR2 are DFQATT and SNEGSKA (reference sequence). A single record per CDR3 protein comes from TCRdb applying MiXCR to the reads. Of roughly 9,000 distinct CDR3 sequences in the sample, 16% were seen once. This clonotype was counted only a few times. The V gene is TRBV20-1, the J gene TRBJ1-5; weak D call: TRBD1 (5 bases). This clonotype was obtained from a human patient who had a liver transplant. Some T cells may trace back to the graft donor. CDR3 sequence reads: CSARGGINQPQHF. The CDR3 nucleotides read TGCAGTGCTAGAGGGGGGATAAATCAGCCCCAGCATTTT.